Below are 30 T cell receptor beta chains sequenced from a single sample in a study of blood T cell repertoires in COVID-19. Produced via immunoSEQ multiplex PCR; TCRdb's table is partial and in-frame only. This table has 45,000 to 65,000 clones, roughly 91% appearing once. Source material: peripheral blood. All receptors come from a human donor in a cohort sampled during active COVID-19.

The chain links TRBV5-1 to TRBJ2-1; 8 nucleotides agree with TRBD2. The CDR3 has 14 residues. Trimming cost V 4 bases and J 8 bases; bases outside gene matches: 8. In germline, CDR1 is SGHRS, CDR2 YFSETQ. DNA of the CDR3: TGCGCCAGCAGCCCTGGACTAGCAGAGGATGAGCAGTTCTTC. It encodes CASSPGLAEDEQFF.

This clone appeared a single time. The chain is built from TRBV4-1 and TRBJ2-5; 9 bases map to TRBD2. Germline CDR1 is MGHRA and CDR2 is YSYEKL. V shed 0 bases and J 4 bases; nucleotides not matched to a gene: 12. This CDR3 is built from 18 residues. The CDR3 here is CASSQERVAGAQGETQYF. CDR3 sequence (DNA): TGCGCCAGCAGCCAAGAGCGGGTAGCGGGGGCACAGGGAGAGACCCAGTACTTC.

This chain uses TRBV5-1 with TRBJ2-1; 7 nucleotides agree with TRBD2. The CDR3 length is 16 residues. Germline CDR1 SGHRS, CDR2 YFSETQ. V was pared by 0 bases and J by 2 bases, with 5 bases of the junction left unmatched. The CDR3 bases are TGCGCCAGCAGCTTGGACCCTAGCGGTCCCTACAATGAGCAGTTCTTC. Encoded protein: CASSLDPSGPYNEQFF.

V gene TRBV5-4 combines with J gene TRBJ2-7; 11 bases match TRBD2. The CDR3 sequence is 15 residues long. The V and J ends lost 5 bases and 6 bases, in that order; junction bases with no gene match: 10. Germline V gene data show CDR1 as SGHNT and CDR2 as YYREEE (reference sequence). CDR3 coding DNA: TGTGCCAGCAGGGATGGTAGCGGGAGGGCCGTCGAGCAGTACTTC. Residues: CASRDGSGRAVEQYF.

V gene TRBV4-1 combines with J gene TRBJ1-1, with TRBD1 identical over 8 bases. Germline V gene lookup returns CDR1 MGHRA and CDR2 YSYEKL. The J segment lost 2 bases and the V segment lost 1 base, leaving 9 bases of the junction unmatched. There are 17 residues in the CDR3. The CDR3 nucleotides read TGCGCCAGCAGCCAAGTCAAAGGACAGGGTAAAAACACTGAAGCTTTCTTT. This sequence encodes CASSQVKGQGKNTEAFF.

This chain connects TRBV7-9 to TRBJ2-1; TRBD2 aligns across 7 bases. V gave up 5 bases and J gave up 6 bases; unmatched junction bases: 7. The germline V gene has CDR1 SEHNR and CDR2 FQNEAQ (reference sequence). CDR3 length equals 14 residues. Here the CDR3 DNA reads TGTGCCAGCAGCCCCGAGCGGGACCTCAATGAGCAGTTCTTC. Residues: CASSPERDLNEQFF.

This clone was seen a single time. The V and J genes are TRBV4-2 and TRBJ2-7; 7 positions match TRBD2. This CDR3 contains 15 residues. J gave up 0 bases and V 0 bases, and 2 bases lay outside the gene matches. In germline, CDR1 is LGHNA, CDR2 YNFKEQ. The CDR3 DNA is TGTGCCAGCAGCCAAGATCTAGCGGCCTCCTACGAGCAGTACTTC. Translation gives CASSQDLAASYEQYF.

This rearrangement joins TRBV27 to TRBJ1-5, with 10 bases fitting TRBD1. The ends lost 5 bases at V and 0 bases at J; junction bases unmatched: 7. Germline CDR1 MNHEY, CDR2 SMNVEV (reference sequence). The CDR3 is made up of 17 amino acids. CDR3 loop: CASSPGTGVYSNQPQHF. DNA for the CDR3: TGTGCCAGCAGTCCTGGGACAGGGGTATATAGCAATCAGCCCCAGCATTTT.

V is TRBV3-1 (or the pseudogene TRBV3-2) and J is TRBJ1-4, with a tentative D call TRBD1 (6 bases). V lost 4 bases to trimming and J lost 5 bases, with 11 bases between them. In germline, CDR1 is LGHDT, CDR2 YNNKEL (reference sequence). This CDR3 comprises 14 residues. The CDR3 DNA follows: TGTGCCAGCAGCCGAAGACAGGAGAATGAAAAACTGTTTTTT. This codes for CASSRRQENEKLFF.

This chain connects TRBV2 to TRBJ2-1; 9 bases are shared with TRBD2. Germline V CDR1 and CDR2: SNHLY, FYNNEI. The V gene end was trimmed by 6 bases and the J gene end by 10 bases; junction bases not matched to a gene: 10. This CDR3 comprises 14 residues. Written as DNA, the CDR3 is TGTGCCAGCAGAATAGGGACTAGCTATAGAGAGCAGTTCTTC. Translated, it gives CASRIGTSYREQFF. Together with reference TRBV2 and TRBJ2-1, the CDR3 gives the full variable domain: EPEVTQTPSHQVTQMGQEVILRCVPISNHLYFYWYRQILGQKVEFLVSFYNNEISEKSEIFDDQFSVERPDGSNFTLKIRSTKLEDSAMYFCASRIGTSYREQFFGPGTRLTVL.

Regarding this clone: This specimen includes other DNA sequences encoding the same CDR3. V usage is TRBV7-9 and J usage is TRBJ1-1; 9 bases line up with TRBD1. The CDR3 length is 14 residues. The V gene end was trimmed by 5 bases and the J gene end by 1 base; junction bases not matched to a gene: 2. Germline values: CDR1 SEHNR, CDR2 FQNEAQ (reference sequence). The CDR3 here is CASSRQGGNTEAFF. CDR3 nucleotides: TGTGCCAGCAGCCGACAGGGGGGGAACACTGAAGCTTTCTTT.

The V call is TRBV5-1, the J call TRBJ1-1, with 8 positions matching TRBD1. Germline CDR1 reads SGHRS; CDR2 reads YFSETQ. The CDR3 covers 14 residues. The V segment lost 4 bases and the J segment 4 bases; nucleotides outside the gene matches: 6. The CDR3 is CASSIGQGGTEAFF. In nucleotides, the CDR3 is TGCGCCAGCAGCATAGGACAGGGTGGCACTGAAGCTTTCTTT.

The gene calls are TRBV19 and TRBJ2-6; D possibly corresponds to TRBD2 (5 bases). Germline lookup yields CDR1 LNHDA and CDR2 SQIVND (reference sequence). V was trimmed by 2 bases and J by 4 bases, leaving 9 bases between them. This CDR3 is 15 amino acids long. Written as DNA, the CDR3 is TGTGCCAGTAGTATAACGGGATCCGGGGCCAACGTCCTGACTTTC. Translation gives CASSITGSGANVLTF.

The rearrangement uses TRBV7-9 and TRBJ2-2, with unresolved D. Germline V gene lookup returns CDR1 SEHNR and CDR2 FQNEAQ (reference sequence). This CDR3 region has 14 residues. Trimming stripped 3 bases from V and 3 bases from J, with 8 bases between. CDR3 loop: CASSFPPDTGELFF. In nucleotides, the CDR3 is TGTGCCAGCAGCTTTCCGCCAGACACCGGGGAGCTGTTTTTT.

The rearrangement joins TRBV30 to TRBJ2-2; 12 positions match TRBD1. The trim removed 5 bases at V and 6 bases at J, leaving 13 bases unmatched. CDR1 is GTSNPN, CDR2 SVGIG, per germline (reference sequence). This CDR3 spans 17 amino acids. This chain's CDR3 is CAWANSPGQGAAGELFF. The CDR3 region has the DNA TGTGCCTGGGCGAACTCTCCGGGACAGGGGGCCGCCGGGGAGCTGTTTTTT.

This rearrangement joins TRBV6-1 to TRBJ1-2, with 8 positions matching TRBD1. With V trimmed by 4 bases and J by 4 bases, 11 bases remained unmatched. CDR1 and CDR2 (germline): MNHNS, SASEGT. The CDR3 covers 16 residues. CDR3 in DNA: TGTGCCAGCAGTGCGGACAGGGTAAGGGGGCCCTATGGCTACACCTTC. Translation: CASSADRVRGPYGYTF.

This clone was detected only once. V usage is TRBV14 and J usage is TRBJ2-3, with D possibly being TRBD1 (5 bases). Germline V gives CDR1 SGHDN, CDR2 FVKESK. The CDR3 covers 15 residues. V dropped 2 bases and J dropped 4 bases, with 13 bases sitting between them. The CDR3 is CASSQRGHPPDTQYF. Written as DNA, the CDR3 is TGTGCCAGCAGCCAACGAGGACATCCCCCAGATACGCAGTATTTT.

The chain has TRBV27 and TRBJ2-1; 10 bases match TRBD2. CDR1 and CDR2 from the germline V gene are MNHEY and SMNVEV (reference sequence). J was trimmed by 4 bases and V by 6 bases; bases with no gene match: 9. The CDR3 spans 16 residues. The DNA for the CDR3 is TGTGCCAGCAGCCTGAGGTTACTAGCGGGATACAATGAGCAGTTCTTC. It specifies CASSLRLLAGYNEQFF.

This rearrangement joins TRBV11-3 to TRBJ1-4; no definite D call. Per the germline V gene, CDR1 is SGHNT and CDR2 is YENEEA. The length of the CDR3 is 13 residues. Trimming pared 5 bases from V and 3 bases from J, leaving 7 bases between. CDR3 sequence reads: CASSRAANEKLFF. The CDR3 DNA follows: TGTGCCAGCAGCCGCGCGGCTAATGAAAAACTGTTTTTT.

V is TRBV7-3 and J is TRBJ1-4; D is possibly TRBD1 (6 bases). V lost 1 base, J lost 6 bases, and 12 bases lay in between. Looked up from germline, CDR1 is SGHTA and CDR2 is FQGTGA. CDR3 size: 15 residues. CDR3 nucleotide sequence: TGTGCCAGCAGCTTAAGAGGGGGAGGGGATGAAAAACTGTTTTTT. Encoded protein: CASSLRGGGDEKLFF.

The CDR3 spells CASARGQRVGETQYF. DNA for the CDR3: TGCGCCAGCGCCCGAGGGCAGCGGGTGGGAGAGACCCAGTACTTC. The chain combines TRBV4-3 with TRBJ2-5, with a tentative D call TRBD2 (6 bases). This CDR3 region has 15 residues. Trimming shortened V by 8 bases and J by 4 bases, and 20 bases separated the two germline ends. Germline loops: CDR1 LGHNA, CDR2 YSLEER.

The rearrangement uses TRBV19 and TRBJ1-2; D possibly corresponds to TRBD1 (5 bases). The V gene lost 4 bases and the J gene lost 1 base, with 10 bases spanning the gap. The CDR3 runs to 14 residues. Germline V gene lookup returns CDR1 LNHDA and CDR2 SQIVND (reference sequence). The CDR3 region has the DNA TGTGCCAGTAGTACCGCGACAGTTAACTATGGCTACACCTTC. Encoded protein: CASSTATVNYGYTF.

The V gene is TRBV7-2, the J gene TRBJ1-5; D may be TRBD1 (5 bases). CDR1 SGHTA and CDR2 FQGNSA come from the germline V gene. The length of the CDR3 is 13 residues. The V gene lost 3 bases and the J gene lost 4 bases, with 7 bases spanning the gap. CDR3 DNA sequence: TGTGCCAGCAGCTTTCAGGGTAATCAGCCCCAGCATTTT. This translates into CASSFQGNQPQHF.

The J gene is TRBJ1-1, the V gene TRBV27, with D unresolved. CDR1 and CDR2 from the germline V gene are MNHEY and SMNVEV (reference sequence). Trimming left V 2 bases short and J 4 bases short, with 11 bases between. The CDR3 extends over 14 amino acids. The CDR3 loop reads CASSLKGLPTEAFF. CDR3 sequence (DNA): TGTGCCAGCAGTTTAAAAGGACTTCCCACTGAAGCTTTCTTT.

The CDR3 here is CASSLNNYGYTF. The CDR3 DNA reads TGTGCCAGCAGCCTTAATAACTATGGCTACACCTTC. This chain uses TRBV9 with TRBJ1-2, with D hard to call. The CDR3 totals 12 residues. CDR1 and CDR2 from the germline V gene are SGDLS and YYNGEE. V was trimmed by 4 bases and J by 1 base, leaving 5 bases between them.

V gene TRBV6-6 combines with J gene TRBJ2-7, with TRBD1 identical over 7 bases. Germline V lookup: CDR1 MNHNY, CDR2 SVGAGI (reference sequence). The CDR3 is made up of 12 amino acids. The V gene end was trimmed by 2 bases and the J gene end by 5 bases; junction bases not matched to a gene: 0. The CDR3 region is CASSYGQDEQYF. CDR3 nucleotide sequence: TGTGCCAGCAGTTACGGACAGGACGAGCAGTACTTC.

The CDR3 is CASSDRDVHEQFF. Here the CDR3 DNA reads TGTGCCAGTTCAGACAGGGATGTCCATGAGCAGTTCTTC. The gene calls are TRBV19 and TRBJ2-1, with TRBD1 matching over 7 bases. CDR1 and CDR2 from the germline V gene are LNHDA and SQIVND (reference sequence). The J segment lost 8 bases and the V segment lost 8 bases, leaving 9 bases of the junction unmatched. The CDR3 length is 13 residues.

The chain couples TRBV7-6 to TRBJ2-7, with D uncertain. The germline V gene has CDR1 SGHVS and CDR2 FNYEAQ. The CDR3 totals 12 residues. V was pared by 7 bases and J by 3 bases, with 10 bases between. In DNA form, the CDR3 reads TGTGCCAGCAAGACACCTTTCTACGAGCAGTACTTC. Translated, it gives CASKTPFYEQYF.

This chain connects TRBV5-1 to TRBJ2-3, with 8 bases identical to TRBD1. Germline CDR1 SGHRS, CDR2 YFSETQ. This CDR3 is built from 15 residues. V lost 1 base to trimming and J lost 5 bases; unmatched junction nucleotides: 6. CDR3 protein: CASSLTDRVIDTQYF. In DNA form, the CDR3 reads TGCGCCAGCAGCTTGACGGACAGGGTTATAGATACGCAGTATTTT. The full variable domain, its missing parts supplied by reference TRBV5-1 and TRBJ2-3, is KAGVTQTPRYLIKTRGQQVTLSCSPISGHRSVSWYQQTPGQGLQFLFEYFSETQRNKGNFPGRFSGRQFSNSRSEMNVSTLELGDSALYLCASSLTDRVIDTQYFGPGTRLTVL.

The rearrangement links TRBV2 to TRBJ1-2, with D perhaps TRBD1 (5 bases). CDR1 SNHLY and CDR2 FYNNEI come from the germline V gene. The CDR3 has 13 residues. V was clipped by 6 bases and J by 4 bases, with 12 bases between them. The CDR3 sequence is CASRGGGIYGYTF. In DNA, the CDR3 is TGTGCCAGCAGGGGGGGAGGCATCTATGGCTACACCTTC.